The clone carrying this T cell receptor (beta chain) was counted ten times or more. What it recognizes is unknown. TCRdb processed the 5' RACE reads anew with MiXCR; each CDR3 protein has one entry. Among around 78,000 distinct CDR3 sequences listed, more than 13% were seen once. The data stem from a study of early T cells in non-severe SARS-CoV-2 infection. Study-wide findings and caveats: Using VDJdb, the matching emphasized anti-spike CD8 responses while missing private and CD4 specificities.

Trimming cost V 0 bases and J 2 bases, with 14 bases left between them. CDR3 length: 16 residues. The germline CDR1 and CDR2 sequences are MGHRA and YSYEKL. The receptor was derived from an adult who was a healthcare worker with PCR-confirmed SARS-CoV-2 infection or an uninfected control (not recorded which). This chain uses TRBV4-1 with TRBJ2-7; a weak D match, TRBD1 (6 bases). Specimen: whole blood. The CDR3 coding sequence is TGCGCCAGCAGCCAAGATTTCCAGGGGAGTACCTACGAGCAGTACTTC. This sequence encodes CASSQDFQGSTYEQYF.